Below, one TCR beta chain is given with its context. This clone was found a few times. The antigen this receptor binds is unknown. No base qualities exist here, and no much larger clone lies one base off it. CDR1 and CDR2, looked up from the germline V gene, are LGHNT and FRNRAP. Trimming takes 7 bases from V and 1 base from J, and the germline ends sit 4 bases apart. The CDR3 spans 11 residues, from the cysteine through the phenylalanine. Kept here is only the CDR3 DNA, which spans 33 bases and is read in frame from base 1. The data derive from a study of OX40 agonist ivuxolimab in advanced cancers. Study-level background: Ivuxolimab was a fully human IgG2 agonistic monoclonal antibody targeting the costimulatory receptor OX40 (CD134). Patients were allowed to have had prior anti-PD-1, anti-PD-L1 or anti-CTLA-4 therapy, and 40% of the dose-escalation patients had been treated with checkpoint inhibitors. Partial responses were achieved by three dose-escalation patients, of whom one had hepatocellular carcinoma and two had cutaneous melanoma. Of the roughly 52 patients in dose escalation, about 20 had hepatocellular carcinoma, some 15 had melanoma, 9 had renal cell carcinoma and 9 had head and neck cancer. Peripheral TCRbeta sequencing was intended to test whether TCR sequence diversity was altered and clonal T-cell expansion was caused by ivuxolimab. Intravenous ivuxolimab was administered to patients every 2 weeks at six dose levels: 0.01, 0.1, 0.3, 1.5, 3 and 10 mg/kg. The paper covers the monotherapy dose-escalation part of the phase I ivuxolimab trial, which included N = 52 patients. The dose-escalation cohort was about 83% male with a mean age of around 64 years, ranging from roughly 23 to 85.

The trial excluded patients who had a history of autoimmune disease or who were on systemic immunosuppression. Peripheral blood for TCR sequencing was drawn from every dose cohort at baseline, at cycle 4 day 1 and at cycle 7 day 1. The samples were drawn from a first-in-human, open-label, multicenter phase I dose-escalation trial of ivuxolimab. Adults with locally advanced or metastatic melanoma, renal cell carcinoma, hepatocellular carcinoma or head and neck squamous cell carcinoma were enrolled in the trial. Before TCR sequencing, CD4+ T cells and CD8+ T cells from peripheral blood were sorted into separate populations. What the authors observed across the whole study: The antigen specificity of the peripheral T cells that underwent clonal expansion was not determined. At doses of 0.1 to 3.0 mg/kg, clonal expansion of both CD4+ and CD8+ blood T cells was observed from baseline to week 6. Low levels of normalized T-cell clonal expansion were also seen in some patients who did not respond. After ivuxolimab, more expanded clones were found on average in CD8+ T cells than in CD4+ T cells. Partial responders in the 0.1-3.0 mg/kg groups had among the lowest normalized peripheral clonal expansion, especially among CD8+ T cells.

Genomic DNA was isolated from the sorted cells so that the TCRbeta CDR3 region could be sequenced. The immunoSEQ Assay was used to sequence the TCRbeta CDR3 regions. TCRdb provides this immuneACCESS table in a form limited to in-frame rearrangements. Some clones are lacking; in checked studies, under half of them reflect an unresolved V gene, and why the rest are absent is not known. This sample lists some 84,000 clones; 75% to 90% were detected once. The biggest ten clones account for 0.19% of the sample. The chain joins TRBV12-5 to TRBJ1-1; no D gene call is confident. Sequencing was performed on CD4+ or CD8+ T cells sorted from blood, taken in a trial of the OX40 agonist ivuxolimab. This clonotype was sampled from an adult with an advanced solid tumor such as melanoma, head and neck, liver or kidney cancer. The nucleotide sequence is given as TGTGCTAGTGCTGAGAACACTGAAGCTTTCTTT. This is translated as CASAENTEAFF. The reference TRBV12-5 and TRBJ1-1 proteins fill in what lies around the CDR3, so the full variable domain reads DARVTQTPRHKVTEMGQEVTMRCQPILGHNTVFWYRQTMMQGLELLAYFRNRAPLDDSGMPKDRFSAEMPDATLATLKIQPSEPRDSAVYFCASAENTEAFFGQGTRLTVV.